The TCR beta chain described here comes from a study of cytomegalovirus exposure and HLA in healthy donors. Deletions cut 4 bases from V and 0 bases from J, with 8 bases between. CDR1 and CDR2 (germline): SGDLS, YYNGEE. The CDR3 is 14 amino acids. Researchers ran the PCR with 60 Vbeta and 13 Jbeta primers. The data were produced by immunoSEQ multiplex PCR, yet TCRdb's version contains in-frame clones alone and is incomplete. The sample records under 200,000 clones, approximately 80% being singletons. V gene TRBV9 combines with J gene TRBJ2-1; D gene unclear. Sequenced input: PBMCs. The origin of this receptor is a woman aged 40 to 50 in good health and CMV-seropositive. The CDR3 is CASSPSSSYNEQFF. The DNA of the CDR3 is TGTGCCAGCAGCCCTTCCAGCTCCTACAATGAGCAGTTCTTC. Combining the CDR3 with reference TRBV9 and TRBJ2-1 gives the whole variable domain DSGVTQTPKHLITATGQRVTLRCSPRSGDLSVYWYQQSLDQGLQFLIQYYNGEERAKGNILERFSAQQFPDLHSELNLSSLELGDSALYFCASSPSSSYNEQFFGPGTRLTVL.